The subject of this entry is one TCR beta chain. Its antigen remains unknown. This entry comes from a study of cytomegalovirus exposure and HLA in healthy donors. General study findings and limits: Many donors carried some public TCRs, although rarity characterized most TCR sequences. Earlier analysis looked at TCR beta V segments, and most were productive about 90% or about 30% of the time.

Germline loops: CDR1 SGHDN, CDR2 FVKESK. There are 15 residues in the CDR3. Deletions cut 4 bases from V and 5 bases from J, with 18 bases between. Vbeta (60) and Jbeta (13) primers were used in the PCR. Assay used: immunoSEQ multiplex PCR; TCRdb lists only in-frame clones, some missing. The sample is made up of about 130,000 clones, and the top ten hold 1.6% of it. The sequenced sample was PBMCs. The TCR sequence derives from a woman between 35 and 50 years old in good health and CMV-seropositive. This chain connects TRBV14 to TRBJ2-7; possibly TRBD1 for D (6 bases). CDR3 residues: CASSLDRIPPHEQYF. The CDR3 DNA sequence: TGTGCCAGCAGCCTAGACAGGATTCCTCCGCACGAGCAGTACTTC.